The rows below give T cell receptor beta chains drawn from one sample of a study of CD8 T cells in ankylosing spondylitis. TCRdb itself ran the 5' RACE reads through MiXCR, one entry per CDR3 protein. The table records 150,000 or so distinct CDR3 sequences, about 9.9% of them present only once. The material sequenced was blood, either unsorted or a sorted T cell fraction (not recorded which). Receptors were obtained from a male donor with ankylosing spondylitis or in good health (not recorded which). The CDR3 runs from the conserved cysteine through the conserved F or W. D genes are given only for firm matches. Clone size, where shown, is once, few, many, or a class for clones that have expanded.

>TRBV12-3/TRBV12-4|TRBJ2-3|many|-
TGTGCCAGCAGTTTTCCAGGTGTAGATACGCAGTATTTT
CASSFPGVDTQYF
>TRBV3-1|TRBJ2-7|many|-
TGTGCCAGCAGCCACCCTCCTGCGGGGACCTACGAGCAGTACTTC
CASSHPPAGTYEQYF
>TRBV5-5|TRBJ2-1|many|-
TGTGCCAGCAGCGGATTCCGGGAGCCATCCGCCGGGGAGCAGTTCTTC
CASSGFREPSAGEQFF
>TRBV7-2|TRBJ1-5|few|TRBD1
TGTGCCAGCAGCCGCGACAGGGCTCAGCCCCAGCATTTT
CASSRDRAQPQHF
>TRBV7-9|TRBJ2-1|few|-
TGTGCCAGCAGCTTATCTGAGGATGAGCAGTTCTTC
CASSLSEDEQFF
>TRBV15|TRBJ2-7|many|-
TGTGCCACCAGCAGAGACAGGGACTACGAGCAGTACTTC
CATSRDRDYEQYF
>TRBV2|TRBJ1-1|few|-
TGTGCCAGCCGGGAGGGTCGAAATCTGGACACTGAAGCTTTCTTT
CASREGRNLDTEAFF
>TRBV9|TRBJ2-3|many|TRBD2
TGTGCCAGCAGCGTAGGGACTAGCGGCACAGATACGCAGTATTTT
CASSVGTSGTDTQYF
>TRBV7-8|TRBJ2-7|-|-
TGTGCCAGCAGCCCCCGAGGCACCTCCTACGAGCAGTACTTC
CASSPRGTSYEQYF
>TRBV12-3/TRBV12-4|TRBJ1-3|many|-
TGTGCCGGGGGTTCCATGGGGGCTGGAAACACCATATATTTT
CAGGSMGAGNTIYF
>TRBV20-1|TRBJ1-6|many|TRBD1
TGCAGTGCTAGAGGCGACAGGGGATTCGGTAATTCACCCCTCCACTTT
CSARGDRGFGNSPLHF
>TRBV29-1|TRBJ2-7|many|TRBD1
TGCAGCGTCCGGACAGGGGGCTTTTACGAGCAGTACTTC
CSVRTGGFYEQYF
>TRBV15|TRBJ2-7|many|-
TGTGCCACCAGCAGAGATTGGAATCCCTCAGCCGAGCAGTACTTC
CATSRDWNPSAEQYF
>TRBV10-3|TRBJ2-3|many|-
TGTGCCATCAGTGTAGGTTCTACAGATACGCAGTATTTT
CAISVGSTDTQYF
>TRBV15|TRBJ2-1|once|-
TGTGCCACCAGCAGAGGGGGGGGCAATGGGCAGTTCTTC
CATSRGGGNGQFF
>TRBV12-3/TRBV12-4|TRBJ2-5|many|TRBD1
TGTGCCAGCAGACCTATGACAGGGGGCGGCCATGAGACCCAGTACTTC
CASRPMTGGGHETQYF
>TRBV10-3|TRBJ1-3|many|TRBD1
TGTGCCACCAGGGACAGTACCTCTGGAAACACCATATATTTT
CATRDSTSGNTIYF
>TRBV14|TRBJ2-3|many|-
TGTGCCAGCAGCCAAGATACCCCTGGGACATACACAGATACGCAGTATTTT
CASSQDTPGTYTDTQYF
>TRBV27|TRBJ2-1|few|TRBD2
TGTGCCAGCAGTTTATCGAGACGGGGACTAGGACTAGCGGGATCCTACAATGAGCAGTTCTTC
CASSLSRRGLGLAGSYNEQFF
>TRBV7-9|TRBJ2-1|-|TRBD1
TGTGCCAGCAGCTTAAATCAGGGGGCCAATGAGCAGTTCTTC
CASSLNQGANEQFF
>TRBV20-1|TRBJ1-5|many|-
TGCAGTGCTAGAGAGTCCGCTTTTAGCAATCAGCCCCAGCATTTT
CSARESAFSNQPQHF
>TRBV7-8|TRBJ1-1|few|TRBD1
TGTGCCAGCAGCTTTCCCCTACAGGGGAGGAACACTGAAGCTTTCTTT
CASSFPLQGRNTEAFF
>TRBV5-1|TRBJ2-1|many|TRBD2
TGCGCCAGCAGCTTGGACGGGCTAGCGGGGAGCAATGAGCAGTTCTTC
CASSLDGLAGSNEQFF
>TRBV7-7|TRBJ2-5|many|TRBD2
TGTGCCAGCAGCCGAGCCGGGGGGGGTGAAGAGACCCAGTACTTC
CASSRAGGGEETQYF
>TRBV29-1|TRBJ2-1|many|TRBD2
TGCAGCGTTGCCGGGACTAGCGGGAGAGTTGAGCAGTTCTTC
CSVAGTSGRVEQFF
>TRBV2|TRBJ1-4|many|-
TGTGCCAGCAGTGAATCTCGGGGGGCCAGTGAAAAACTGTTTTTT
CASSESRGASEKLFF
>TRBV20-1|TRBJ1-2|many|-
TGCAGTGCTAGACCGCCCGGGCCCCATGGCTACACCTTC
CSARPPGPHGYTF
>TRBV5-8|TRBJ2-7|-|TRBD2
TGTGCCATGGGCCCGGGGCTAGCGGGAACCTACGAGCAGTACTTC
CAMGPGLAGTYEQYF
>TRBV5-1|TRBJ2-1|-|TRBD2
TGCGCCAGCAGCCCTTCTAGCGGCACCTACAATGAGCAGTTCTTC
CASSPSSGTYNEQFF
>TRBV20-1|TRBJ2-5|many|TRBD2
TGCAGTGCTAGAGACGGACTAGCGGGAGAGACCCAGTACTTC
CSARDGLAGETQYF
>TRBV6-5|TRBJ1-6|many|-
TGTGCCAGCAGTTACGGAGGACCCCTCCACTTT
CASSYGGPLHF
>TRBV5-1|TRBJ2-3|few|-
TGCGCCAGCAGCGGAGGGACCTCTGGGCCTACAGATACGCAGTATTTT
CASSGGTSGPTDTQYF
>TRBV6-2/TRBV6-3|TRBJ2-5|many|TRBD2
TGTGCCAGCAGTTACTCCCCGGAGGCTAGCGGGGACCAAGAGACCCAGTACTTC
CASSYSPEASGDQETQYF
>TRBV27|TRBJ1-3|few|-
TGTGCCAGCAGTCCGAACAGGGTGGGCGGAAACACCATATATTTT
CASSPNRVGGNTIYF
>TRBV9|TRBJ2-5|many|TRBD2
TGTGCCAGCAGCGGGTCTCAGGAGCGGGGTCGAGAGACCCAGTACTTC
CASSGSQERGRETQYF
>TRBV7-2|TRBJ2-1|once|TRBD2
TGTGCCAGCAGCTTAGCTGTTACTAGCGGGGGCTACAATGAGCAGTTCTTC
CASSLAVTSGGYNEQFF
>TRBV28|TRBJ2-3|many|-
TGTGCCAGCAGTTTTTCTAGCAGAGATACGCAGTATTTT
CASSFSSRDTQYF
>TRBV12-5|TRBJ1-2|many|TRBD1
TGTGCTAGTGGTTTCGACCCGAGGACAGGCGGCTACACCTTC
CASGFDPRTGGYTF
>TRBV28|TRBJ2-3|many|-
TGTGCCAGCAGTTCCAGGGTACGAGGCACAGATACGCAGTATTTT
CASSSRVRGTDTQYF
>TRBV25-1|TRBJ2-2|many|-
TGTGCCAGCAGCGGGAGCGTTACCGGGGAGCTGTTTTTT
CASSGSVTGELFF
>TRBV6-1|TRBJ1-1|-|-
TGTGCCAGCAGAGGGACGCACCATTCTGAAGCTTTCTTT
CASRGTHHSEAFF
>TRBV5-6|TRBJ2-6|-|TRBD1
TGTGCCAGCAGACGGACAGGGATTGGGGCCAACGTCCTGACTTTC
CASRRTGIGANVLTF
>TRBV3-1|TRBJ1-3|many|-
TGTGCCAGCAGCCGATCGACAGGCCTCTCTGGAAACACCATATATTTT
CASSRSTGLSGNTIYF
>TRBV20-1|TRBJ2-4|many|-
TGCAGTGCTAGAGATCCTGGGATCGCCAAAAACATTCAGTACTTC
CSARDPGIAKNIQYF
>TRBV5-1|TRBJ2-3|many|-
TGCGCCAGCGTCAGCAGGGCTTCCACAGATACGCAGTATTTT
CASVSRASTDTQYF
>TRBV9|TRBJ2-6|-|TRBD2
TGTGCCAGCAGCGTTAGCGGGGGGAACTCTGGGGCCAACGTCCTGACTTTC
CASSVSGGNSGANVLTF
>TRBV12-3/TRBV12-4|TRBJ1-1|many|-
TGTGCCAGCAGATCCCTCGGGAGGGGAGGCAGCACTGAAGCTTTCTTT
CASRSLGRGGSTEAFF
>TRBV10-3|TRBJ2-2|many|TRBD1
TGTGCCATCAGTGCACAGGGGACGAACACCGGGGAGCTGTTTTTT
CAISAQGTNTGELFF
>TRBV11-2|TRBJ2-7|-|TRBD2
TGTGCCAGCAGCTCTCCTAGCGGTGATACCTACGAGCAGTACTTC
CASSSPSGDTYEQYF
>TRBV5-5|TRBJ2-1|few|TRBD2
TGTGCCAGCAGCTTGGCGGCTAGCGGGGGACTCCATGAGCAGTTCTTC
CASSLAASGGLHEQFF
>TRBV20-1|TRBJ2-3|many|TRBD2
TGCAGTGCTGGCCCCCCTGGACTAGCGGGAGGGACAGATACGCAGTATTTT
CSAGPPGLAGGTDTQYF
>TRBV6-2/TRBV6-3|TRBJ1-4|few|TRBD1
TGTGCCAGCAGTTACGACAGGGGATCTGAAAAACTGTTTTTT
CASSYDRGSEKLFF
>TRBV27|TRBJ1-1|many|-
TGTGCCACCGGACGGGGGACTGAAGCTTTCTTT
CATGRGTEAFF
>TRBV5-6|TRBJ2-5|few|TRBD1
TGTGCCAGCAGCTGGGTGGACAGGGACCAAGAGACCCAGTACTTC
CASSWVDRDQETQYF
>TRBV7-9|TRBJ2-3|many|-
TGTGCCAGCAGCTTTGATGACTCATACACAGATACGCAGTATTTT
CASSFDDSYTDTQYF
>TRBV7-2|TRBJ2-5|few|TRBD2
TGTGCCAGCAGCTTCGCTCCTAGCGGGCAAGAGACCCAGTACTTC
CASSFAPSGQETQYF